What follows is one TCR beta chain and its context. The antigen remains undetermined. This entry belongs to a study of T cells in localized non-small cell lung cancer. Notes on the study in general: Uninvolved nearby lung showed the greatest T cell clonality, exceeding that found in tumor. Those with higher blood T cell density had longer overall survival. As only one tumor region underwent sequencing, heterogeneity remains possible. A median of approximately 50 of the top 100 tumor clones appeared in adjacent lung, which was paired and uninvolved.

Sequencing was performed with immunoSEQ multiplex PCR; in TCRdb, only in-frame clones are kept and a portion is missing. The sample yields approximately 20,000 clones, approximately 83% seen once. The CDR3 loop spans 16 amino acids. J was trimmed by 0 bases and V by 4 bases; bases with no gene match: 6. Germline loops: CDR1 SGHVS, CDR2 FNYEAQ. The sample consisted of peripheral blood, taken before any cancer treatment. This clonotype originated in a man aged 35 to 69 with stage I lung adenocarcinoma. The V gene is TRBV7-6, the J gene TRBJ2-3; 8 bases match TRBD2. CDR3 region: CASSSIAGISTDTQYF. The CDR3 bases are TGTGCCAGCAGCTCTATAGCGGGGATCAGCACAGATACGCAGTATTTT.